Listed below are T cell receptor beta chains from one sample, sequenced in a study of OX40 agonist ivuxolimab in advanced cancers. The data were produced by immunoSEQ multiplex PCR, yet TCRdb's version contains in-frame clones alone and is incomplete. The table has more than 60,000 clones, about four fifths seen once; the top ten hold roughly 4.5%. The specimen comprised CD4+ or CD8+ T cells sorted from blood, sampled in a trial of the OX40 agonist ivuxolimab. The receptors were sampled from an adult with an advanced solid tumor such as melanoma, head and neck, liver or kidney cancer. CDR3s include the opening cysteine and the closing phenylalanine or tryptophan. A D gene is named only where the DNA matches it firmly. Where a row states a size, it is once, few, many or the class of an expanded clone; other rows omit it.

>.|TRBV7-9|18|TRBJ1-3|.
TGTGCCAGCAGCCCCCCCTGGGCCATCGCCCACTCTGGAAACACCATATATTTT
CASSPPWAIAHSGNTIYF
>.|TRBV2|13|TRBJ1-2|.
TGTGCCAGCAGTGAATCCCCCAACTATGGCTACACCTTC
CASSESPNYGYTF
>.|TRBV4-3|13|TRBJ1-5|.
TGCGCCAGCAGCCAAGGGCAGGGTCAGCCCCAGCATTTT
CASSQGQGQPQHF
>TRBD1|TRBV27|14|TRBJ1-1|.
TGTGCCAGCAGAATACAGGGGGCAAGCACTGAAGCTTTCTTT
CASRIQGASTEAFF
>.|TRBV6-6|12|TRBJ1-2|few
TGTGCTACCAGCACCGGGACGGAAGCTTATCACTTC
CATSTGTEAYHF
>.|TRBV6-5|12|TRBJ2-7|few
TGTGCCAGCAGCTACAACTTCTACGAGCAGTACTTC
CASSYNFYEQYF
>TRBD1|TRBV19|15|TRBJ1-6|.
TGTGCCAGTAGTATAACAGACAGGGTACAATCACCCCTCCACTTT
CASSITDRVQSPLHF
>.|TRBV5-1|14|TRBJ2-7|few
TGCGCCAGCAGCTTGCCGGGCCGCGGAGACGAGCAGTACTTC
CASSLPGRGDEQYF
>TRBD1|TRBV7-2|16|TRBJ2-1|.
TGTGCCAGCAGCACCCCCTCCGGGACAGGGGGCAATGAGCAGTTCTTC
CASSTPSGTGGNEQFF
>.|TRBV4-1|13|TRBJ1-2|.
TGCGCCAGCAGCCGAACGTGGGGCTATGGCTACACCTTC
CASSRTWGYGYTF
>TRBD2|TRBV7-9|17|TRBJ2-1|once
TGTGCCAGCAGCCGTAACCGGGTAGCGGGGGAGGACAATGAGCAGTTCTTC
CASSRNRVAGEDNEQFF
>.|TRBV6-5|15|TRBJ2-3|once
TGTGCCAGCAGTTACTTCGGGGGGCCGACAGATACGCAGTATTTT
CASSYFGGPTDTQYF
>.|TRBV19|15|TRBJ1-5|.
TGTGCCAGTAGTATGCCCCCTTATAGCAATCAGCCCCAGCATTTT
CASSMPPYSNQPQHF
>.|TRBV2|14|TRBJ1-1|few
TGTGCCAGCAGCACACGGACACCGAACACTGAAGCTTTCTTT
CASSTRTPNTEAFF
>.|TRBV19|14|TRBJ1-1|few
TGTGCCAGTAGTATAGAAAAGGGTTTCACTGAAGCTTTCTTT
CASSIEKGFTEAFF
>TRBD1|TRBV18|14|TRBJ2-3|.
TGTGCCAGCTCAGGGACAGGGAGGACGGATACGCAGTATTTT
CASSGTGRTDTQYF
>.|TRBV12-2|15|TRBJ2-3|.
TGTGCCAGCAGCCGGGTCAGCGGGGGGGCAGATACGCAGTATTTT
CASSRVSGGADTQYF
>.|TRBV10-3|14|TRBJ1-1|once
TGTGCCATCAGTGAGTCACGGTCGGGCACTGAAGCTTTCTTT
CAISESRSGTEAFF
>.|TRBV5-1|12|TRBJ2-7|.
TGCGCCAGCAGCTTGGGCACCTACGAGCAGTACTTC
CASSLGTYEQYF
>.|TRBV6-6|16|TRBJ2-1|.
TGTGCCAGCAGTCCCTCTAGAGGGAAACCCTACAATGAGCAGTTCTTC
CASSPSRGKPYNEQFF
>.|TRBV6-1|13|TRBJ1-3|.
TGTGCCAGCACCGAACCCGCCCGGGACACCATATATTTT
CASTEPARDTIYF
>TRBD1|TRBV19|16|TRBJ1-2|.
TGTGCCAGTAGTAGCCGGGACAGGGGGCCCAACTATGGCTACACCTTC
CASSSRDRGPNYGYTF
>.|TRBV2|15|TRBJ1-4|.
TGTGCCAGCACCCCCCCCGGGAGGTCTAATGAAAAACTGTTTTTT
CASTPPGRSNEKLFF
>TRBD1|TRBV6-8|14|TRBJ1-5|.
TGTGCCAGCAGTAGGGGACAGGGAAATCAGCCCCAGCATTTT
CASSRGQGNQPQHF
>.|TRBV10-3|13|TRBJ1-1|.
TGTGCCATCAGTGGTAGGGGAAACACTGAAGCTTTCTTT
CAISGRGNTEAFF
>.|TRBV6-5|14|TRBJ1-4|.
TGTGCCAGCAGTTACCGGGACGGGAATGAAAAACTGTTTTTT
CASSYRDGNEKLFF
>.|TRBV5-6|14|TRBJ1-1|.
TGTGCCAGCCTATACCGGGAGGGGAACACTGAAGCTTTCTTT
CASLYREGNTEAFF
>TRBD1|TRBV6-4|14|TRBJ2-1|.
TGTGCCAGCAGTCCCGACAGGGGAGGCAATGAGCAGTTCTTC
CASSPDRGGNEQFF
>TRBD1|TRBV19|15|TRBJ1-2|.
TGTGCCAGTAGTTCCCGCGACAGGGGGCACATTGGCTACACCTTC
CASSSRDRGHIGYTF
>TRBD1|TRBV4-3|15|TRBJ1-6|.
TGCGCCAGCAGCCAAGCCGGGACAGAGAATTCACCCCTCCACTTT
CASSQAGTENSPLHF
>.|TRBV7-3|14|TRBJ1-1|.
TGTGCCAGCAGCCAAACGACAGGGAACACTGAAGCTTTCTTT
CASSQTTGNTEAFF
>TRBD2|TRBV6-6|16|TRBJ2-2|.
TGTGCCAGCAGTTACCGACTAGCGGGGGGGCCCGGGGAGCTGTTTTTT
CASSYRLAGGPGELFF
>.|TRBV7-2|13|TRBJ1-1|.
TGTGCCAGCAGCTGGGGACAGAACACTGAAGCTTTCTTT
CASSWGQNTEAFF
>.|TRBV29-1|15|TRBJ2-3|once
TGCAGCGTTGAAGATCCTGCAAGGGGAACAGATACGCAGTATTTT
CSVEDPARGTDTQYF
>TRBD1|TRBV6-1|14|TRBJ1-6|.
TGTGCCAGCAGAAACCAGGGGGATTTTTCACCCCTCCACTTT
CASRNQGDFSPLHF
>.|TRBV28|15|TRBJ1-3|once
TGTGCCAGCAGTCCCTTGGGGGTTCACGGAAACACCATATATTTT
CASSPLGVHGNTIYF
>.|TRBV2|14|TRBJ2-1|.
TGTGCCAGCAGTGAAAGGGCCTCCATTAATGAGCAGTTCTTC
CASSERASINEQFF
>.|TRBV6-5|15|TRBJ2-1|.
TGTGCCAGCAGTTTCCGGGACACGCGTAAAAATGAGCAGTTCTTC
CASSFRDTRKNEQFF
>.|TRBV28|14|TRBJ1-6|once
TGTGCCAGCAGGTTGGAGGGGAATAATTCACCCCTCCACTTT
CASRLEGNNSPLHF
>TRBD2|TRBV7-2|15|TRBJ2-7|.
TGTGCCAGCAGCTTATTAGGTCTAGCGGCGGGCGAGCAGTACTTC
CASSLLGLAAGEQYF
>.|TRBV5-1|15|TRBJ2-1|.
TGCGCCAGCAGCTTACAGGTTAGCTCCTACAATGAGCAGTTCTTC
CASSLQVSSYNEQFF
>TRBD1|TRBV6-6|12|TRBJ1-5|.
TGTGCCAGCAACAGGGGGGACACCACCCAGCATTTT
CASNRGDTTQHF
>TRBD2|TRBV19|14|TRBJ2-5|.
TGTGCCAGTAGTTTTCAGCGGGGACAAGAGACCCAGTACTTC
CASSFQRGQETQYF
>TRBD2|TRBV6-1|17|TRBJ2-4|once
TGTGCCAGCAGTGACCGGGGGGGGGTTCTAGCCAAAAACATTCAGTACTTC
CASSDRGGVLAKNIQYF